This TCR beta chain was recorded in a study of T cells in tuberculosis. Generated by immunoSEQ multiplex PCR, the TCRdb table keeps only in-frame clones and is missing some. The table shows tens of thousands of clones, with 85% to 95% occurring only once. A word on this clone: Its antigen remains unidentified.

Regarding the study as a whole: Active tuberculosis cases were adults; controls were adolescents.

CDR3 size: 17 residues. The V and J ends lost 1 base and 2 bases, in that order; junction bases with no gene match: 7. CDR1 and CDR2 from the germline V gene are MGHRA and YSYEKL. This sequence was found in a donor aged 5-35 years with latent tuberculosis or without tuberculosis infection. Some clones in this sample may be carry-over from other donors' samples. The rearrangement links TRBV4-1 to TRBJ2-3; 9 bases are shared with TRBD2. The sequenced sample consisted of PBMCs. CDR3 coding DNA: TGCGCCAGCAGCCAAGTTCAGCGGGGGGCCGACACAGATACGCAGTATTTT. It is translated as CASSQVQRGADTDTQYF.